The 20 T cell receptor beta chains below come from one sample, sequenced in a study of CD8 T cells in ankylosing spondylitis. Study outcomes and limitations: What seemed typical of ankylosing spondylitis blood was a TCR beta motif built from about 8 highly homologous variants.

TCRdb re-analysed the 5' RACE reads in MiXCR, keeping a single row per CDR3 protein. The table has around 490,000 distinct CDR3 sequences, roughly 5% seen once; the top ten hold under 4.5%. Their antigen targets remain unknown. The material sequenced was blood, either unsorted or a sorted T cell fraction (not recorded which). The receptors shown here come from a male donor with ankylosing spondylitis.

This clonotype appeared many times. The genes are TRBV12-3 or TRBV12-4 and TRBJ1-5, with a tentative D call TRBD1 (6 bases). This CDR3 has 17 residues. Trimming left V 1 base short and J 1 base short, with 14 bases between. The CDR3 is CASSLVFGQSSNQPQHF. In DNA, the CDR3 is TGTGCCAGCAGTTTAGTCTTTGGACAGTCCAGCAATCAGCCCCAGCATTTT.

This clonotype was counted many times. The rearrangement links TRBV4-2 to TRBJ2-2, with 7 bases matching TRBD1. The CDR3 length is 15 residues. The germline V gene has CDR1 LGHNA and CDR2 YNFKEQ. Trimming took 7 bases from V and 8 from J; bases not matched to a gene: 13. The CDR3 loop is CASTTWTGGIGELFF. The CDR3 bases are TGTGCCAGCACCACCTGGACAGGAGGCATAGGGGAGCTGTTTTTT.

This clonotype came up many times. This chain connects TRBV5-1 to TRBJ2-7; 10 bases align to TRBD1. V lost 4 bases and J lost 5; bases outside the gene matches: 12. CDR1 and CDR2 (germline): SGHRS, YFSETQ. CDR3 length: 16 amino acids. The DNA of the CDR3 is TGCGCCAGCAGCGCAATCCCGGGACAGGGGAGGGACGAGCAGTACTTC. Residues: CASSAIPGQGRDEQYF.

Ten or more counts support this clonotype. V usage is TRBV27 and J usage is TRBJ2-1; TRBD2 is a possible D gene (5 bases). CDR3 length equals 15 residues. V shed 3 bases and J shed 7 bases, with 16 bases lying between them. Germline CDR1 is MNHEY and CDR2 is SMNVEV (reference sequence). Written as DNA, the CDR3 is TGTGCCAGCAGTTTCCCGGGCCGACTAATTAATGAGCAGTTCTTC. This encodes CASSFPGRLINEQFF.

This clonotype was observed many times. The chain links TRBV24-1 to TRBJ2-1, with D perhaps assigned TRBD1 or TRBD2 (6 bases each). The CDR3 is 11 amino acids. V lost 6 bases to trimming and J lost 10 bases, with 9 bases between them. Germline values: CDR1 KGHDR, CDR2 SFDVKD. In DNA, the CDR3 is TGTGCCACCAGTCTAGGGGGGGAGCAGTTCTTC. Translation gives CATSLGGEQFF.

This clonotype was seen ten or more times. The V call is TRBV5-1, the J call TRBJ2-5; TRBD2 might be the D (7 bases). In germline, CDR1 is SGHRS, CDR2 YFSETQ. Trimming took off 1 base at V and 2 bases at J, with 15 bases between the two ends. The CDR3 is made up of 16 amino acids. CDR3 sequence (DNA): TGCGCCAGCAGCTTGCCGCGCGGGGGCCTACAAGAGACCCAGTACTTC. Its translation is CASSLPRGGLQETQYF.

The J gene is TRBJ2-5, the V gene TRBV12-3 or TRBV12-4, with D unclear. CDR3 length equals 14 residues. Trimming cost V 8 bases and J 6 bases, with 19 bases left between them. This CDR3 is CASGPGLLWKTQYF. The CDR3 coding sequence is TGTGCCAGCGGCCCCGGGCTCCTCTGGAAGACCCAGTACTTC.

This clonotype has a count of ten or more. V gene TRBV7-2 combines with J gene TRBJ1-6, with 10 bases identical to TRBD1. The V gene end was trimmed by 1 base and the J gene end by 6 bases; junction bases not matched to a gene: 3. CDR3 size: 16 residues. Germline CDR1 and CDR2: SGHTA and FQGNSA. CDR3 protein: CASSLVGTGVNSPLHF. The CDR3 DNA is TGTGCCAGCAGCTTAGTCGGGACAGGGGTTAATTCACCCCTCCACTTT.

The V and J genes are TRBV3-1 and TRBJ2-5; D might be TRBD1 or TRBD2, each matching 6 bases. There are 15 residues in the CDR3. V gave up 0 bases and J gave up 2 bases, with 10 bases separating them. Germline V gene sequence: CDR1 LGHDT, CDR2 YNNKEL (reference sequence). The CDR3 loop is CASSQDGGEQETQYF. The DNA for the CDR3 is TGTGCCAGCAGCCAAGACGGGGGCGAGCAAGAGACCCAGTACTTC.

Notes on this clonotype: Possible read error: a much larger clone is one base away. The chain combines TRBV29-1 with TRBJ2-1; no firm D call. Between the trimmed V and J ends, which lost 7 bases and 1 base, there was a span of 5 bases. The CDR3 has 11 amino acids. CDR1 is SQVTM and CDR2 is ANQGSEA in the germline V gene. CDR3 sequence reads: CSGVSYNEQFF. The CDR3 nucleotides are TGCAGCGGGGTGTCCTACAATGAGCAGTTCTTC.

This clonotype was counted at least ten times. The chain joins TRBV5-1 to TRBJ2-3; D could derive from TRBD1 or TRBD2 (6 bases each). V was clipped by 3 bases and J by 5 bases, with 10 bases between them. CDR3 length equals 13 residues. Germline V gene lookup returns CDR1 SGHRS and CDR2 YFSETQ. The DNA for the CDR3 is TGCGCCAGCAGCTCAGAGGGGGGAGATACGCAGTATTTT. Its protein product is CASSSEGGDTQYF.

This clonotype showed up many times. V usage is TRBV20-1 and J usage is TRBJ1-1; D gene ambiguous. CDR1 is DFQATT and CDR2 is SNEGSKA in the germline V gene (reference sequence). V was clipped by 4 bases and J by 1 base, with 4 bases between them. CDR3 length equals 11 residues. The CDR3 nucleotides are TGCAGTGCTATGCCGAACACTGAAGCTTTCTTT. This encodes CSAMPNTEAFF.

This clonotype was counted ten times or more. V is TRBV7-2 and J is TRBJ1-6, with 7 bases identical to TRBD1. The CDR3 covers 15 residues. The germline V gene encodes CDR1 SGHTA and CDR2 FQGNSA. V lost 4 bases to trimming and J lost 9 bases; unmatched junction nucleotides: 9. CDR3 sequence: CASSSHRGARSPLHF. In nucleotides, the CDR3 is TGTGCCAGCAGCTCCCACAGGGGCGCGCGTTCACCCCTCCACTTT.

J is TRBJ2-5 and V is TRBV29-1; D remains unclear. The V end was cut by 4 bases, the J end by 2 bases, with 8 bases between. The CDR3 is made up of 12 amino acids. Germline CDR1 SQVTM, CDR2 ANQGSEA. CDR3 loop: CSVVGEQETQYF. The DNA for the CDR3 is TGCAGCGTTGTTGGCGAGCAAGAGACCCAGTACTTC.

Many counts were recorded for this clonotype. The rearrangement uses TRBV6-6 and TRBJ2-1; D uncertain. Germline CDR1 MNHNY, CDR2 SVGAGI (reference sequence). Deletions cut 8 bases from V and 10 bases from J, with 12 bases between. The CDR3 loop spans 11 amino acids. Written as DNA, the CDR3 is TGTGCCAGCGGCCGTGGTCTCGAGCAGTTCTTC. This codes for CASGRGLEQFF.

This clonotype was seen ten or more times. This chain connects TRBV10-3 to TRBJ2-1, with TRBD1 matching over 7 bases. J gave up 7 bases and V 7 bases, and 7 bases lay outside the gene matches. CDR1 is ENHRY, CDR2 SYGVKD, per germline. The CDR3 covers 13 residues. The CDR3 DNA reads TGTGCCATCACTGGGACAGACCATAATGAGCAGTTCTTC. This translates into CAITGTDHNEQFF.

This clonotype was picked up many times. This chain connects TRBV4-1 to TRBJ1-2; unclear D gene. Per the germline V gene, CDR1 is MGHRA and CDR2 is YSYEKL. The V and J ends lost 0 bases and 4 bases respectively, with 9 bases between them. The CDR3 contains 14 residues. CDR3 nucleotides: TGCGCCAGCAGCCAAGATGGGAGAAGCTATGGCTACACCTTC. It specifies CASSQDGRSYGYTF.

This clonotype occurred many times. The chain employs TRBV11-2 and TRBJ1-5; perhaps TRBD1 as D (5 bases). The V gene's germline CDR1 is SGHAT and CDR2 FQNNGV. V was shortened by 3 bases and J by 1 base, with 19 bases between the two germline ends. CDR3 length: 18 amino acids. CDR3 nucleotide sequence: TGTGCCAGCAGCTTCTACTCCTCCGGGACCTTAAGCAATCAGCCCCAGCATTTT. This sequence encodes CASSFYSSGTLSNQPQHF.

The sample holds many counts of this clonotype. The CDR3 DNA is TGCAGTGCTAGGGAGGGGATCTCCTACAATGAGCAGTTCTTC. Amino acids: CSAREGISYNEQFF. The chain links TRBV20-1 to TRBJ2-1, with TRBD2 as a possible D gene (6 bases). Trimming stripped 3 bases from V and 0 bases from J, with 9 bases between. Germline CDR1 DFQATT, CDR2 SNEGSKA (reference sequence). CDR3 length: 14 amino acids.

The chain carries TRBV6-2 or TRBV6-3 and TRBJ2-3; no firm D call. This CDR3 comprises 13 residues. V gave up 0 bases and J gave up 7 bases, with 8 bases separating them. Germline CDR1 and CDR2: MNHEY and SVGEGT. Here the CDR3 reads CASSYSGLHTQYF. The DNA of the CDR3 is TGTGCCAGCAGTTACTCGGGGTTACATACGCAGTATTTT.